This record concerns one T cell receptor beta chain sequence. These data come from a study of control samples from healthy donors and cancer patients. Trimming took 9 bases from V and 6 from J, leaving 17 bases between them. CDR3 length: 13 amino acids. From germline, CDR1 is LNHDA and CDR2 SQIVND (reference sequence). Clones were read by immunoSEQ multiplex PCR, and TCRdb kept only the in-frame ones, dropping some. This table holds about 26,000 clones, 82% found once. The V and J genes are TRBV19 and TRBJ1-1, with D possibly being TRBD1 (6 bases). The source of this sequence is a man aged 55 to 69 with colorectal cancer. Sequenced: PBMCs. The CDR3 DNA reads TGTGCCAGCAACCCCGGAAGGGGGGCTGAAGCTTTCTTT. It is translated as CASNPGRGAEAFF.